This section outlines one TCR beta chain sequence together with its context. What this receptor recognizes is not known. No base-level quality is on record; no much larger clone is a single base apart. From the cysteine up to the phenylalanine, the CDR3 has a length of 15 residues. This entry keeps only the CDR3 DNA: 45 bases, framed from base 1. Trimming removed 0 bases from V and 7 bases from J, leaving 15 bases between the germline ends. The germline V gene (reference sequence) supplies CDR1 LGHDT and CDR2 YNNKEL. Library generation was performed with multiplex PCR. The listed sequencing device is Illumina HiSeq 4000. TCR beta libraries were built with iRepertoire HTBI primers and Arm-PCR amplification of CDR3 regions. Gel purification was performed on PCR products prior to sequencing. Per the authors' processing: Gene usage analysis of CDR3 amino acid clonotypes used the approximately 62 TRBV and 14 TRBJ segments found across samples. COPE and FqMerger were used to merge the filtered high-quality paired reads into contigs. Contigs were aligned with BLAST to IMGT TRBV, TRBD and TRBJ reference genes, and CDR3 was defined per IMGT. Any clonotype with a frequency above 0.1% was classified as a highly expanded clone. Shannon entropy was used to measure repertoire diversity, and the Gini coefficient was used to measure V-J evenness. Clonotypes shared by more than one individual were considered public. TCRdb redid the processing of the public reads, applying fastp at Q25 and MiXCR, and retained in-frame beta chains. A single entry per CDR3 protein holds the most common genes and DNA from its merged rows. These V and J calls originate from TCRdb's pipeline instead of the authors' own analysis. The sample profile shows about 300,000 distinct CDR3 sequences; under 25% of them were found once. Just over 55% of the sample goes to the ten largest clones.

The sample comes from a study of regulatory T cells in long-lasting Graves disease (dated by TCRdb to about 2021). Concerning the study at large: To count as having persistent Graves' disease, a patient had to have received antithyroid drug treatment for over 5 years with TSH receptor autoantibodies remaining persistently positive. In the clinical cohort, patients with persistent Graves' disease had used antithyroid drugs for an average of roughly ten years. The study took place in China and was registered as a clinical trial. This study used TCR sequencing and RNA sequencing of peripheral blood to compare persistent Graves' disease patients against newly diagnosed Graves' disease patients. A total of about 33 samples underwent TCR sequencing, from some 13 patients with persistent Graves' disease and approximately 20 patients with newly diagnosed Graves' disease. Study-wide findings and limitations: Sequencing and analysis were restricted to the TCR beta chain. TRBV28, TRBJ1-2 and TRBJ2-5 were preferentially used in persistent disease, while TRBV20-1 and TRBJ2-1 were favored in newly diagnosed disease. Compared with newly diagnosed patients, persistent Graves' disease patients had lower TCR Shannon entropy and fewer highly expanded clones, which suggests clonal expansion. The study examined only peripheral blood because the primary lesion, thyroid tissue, could not be accessed. A larger number of public clonotypes was shared among persistent patients (approximately 2,500) than among newly diagnosed patients (over 850). As a limitation, the authors acknowledged that the small sample size may reduce accuracy.

The time point label here, explained by the study, means: persistent/refractory GD, antithyroid drugs over 5 years with positive TRAb. RNA was extracted from PBMCs in TRIzol for both TCR sequencing and RNA sequencing. The diagnosis of Graves' disease was made according to American Thyroid Association guidelines. Recruitment of patients was carried out at an endocrinology department in Xi'an, China. From each patient, around 8.3 milliliters of peripheral blood was collected into an EDTA anticoagulant tube. PBMCs were isolated by Ficoll Paque Plus density gradient separation without further T cell sorting. An Agilent 2100 Bioanalyzer and agarose gel were used to check RNA quality, and a NanoDrop 2000 was used to measure RNA concentration.

The sample in question was peripheral blood mononuclear cells (PBMCs), obtained when the disease was refractory, from a patient treated with antithyroid drugs. The sequence derives from a female donor with Graves disease. The V and J genes are TRBV3-1 and TRBJ1-2, with the D gene not clear enough to name. The CDR3 sequence is CASSQDGERRVGYTF. The DNA sequence is given as TGTGCCAGCAGCCAAGATGGGGAGAGGCGAGTTGGCTACACCTTC.